These T cell receptor beta chains were read from a single sample in a study of cytomegalovirus exposure and HLA in healthy donors. Generated by immunoSEQ multiplex PCR, the TCRdb table keeps only in-frame clones and is missing some. The sample lists fewer than 200,000 clones, 81% seen once, with more than 3% in the top ten. Specimen: PBMCs. These receptors were collected from a man aged 35-49 years in good health and CMV-seropositive. The CDR3 runs from the conserved cysteine through the conserved F or W. The order of the fields is J gene, D gene, clone size, V gene, CDR3 DNA, CDR3 protein. A D gene is named only where the DNA matches it firmly. Clone size is not always given. Where it is, it says once, few, many or a class for expanded clones.

>TRBJ2-7|NA|few|TRBV7-2
TGTGCCAGCAGCTTAGGGGGCGATCCCTACGAGCAGTACTTC
CASSLGGDPYEQYF
>TRBJ2-5|TRBD1|few|TRBV19
TGTGCCAGTGGACAGGGTGGAGAGACCCAGTACTTC
CASGQGGETQYF
>TRBJ1-4|NA|NA|TRBV29-1
TGCAGCGTTTCCACAACCCCTCCCCCAGGAGAAAAACTGTTTTTT
CSVSTTPPPGEKLFF
>TRBJ2-7|NA|NA|TRBV30
TGTGCCTGGAGTGACGCCAGGAGGGTCTCCTACTACGAGCAGTACTTC
CAWSDARRVSYYEQYF
>TRBJ1-1|TRBD1|NA|TRBV27
TGTGCCAGCATCTCCATATGGACAGGGAGGGACACTGAAGCTTTCTTT
CASISIWTGRDTEAFF
>TRBJ2-2|NA|NA|TRBV5-1
TGCGCCAGCAGCGCGGGGCAGGGGGCGAACACCGGGGAGCTGTTTTTT
CASSAGQGANTGELFF
>TRBJ2-7|TRBD2|NA|TRBV19
TGTGCCAGTAGTGGGGGGGGCTACGAGCAGTACTTC
CASSGGGYEQYF
>TRBJ2-1|NA|NA|TRBV5-6
TGTGCCAGCAGCTTGTCAGGGGTGACCTACAATGAGCAGTTCTTC
CASSLSGVTYNEQFF
>TRBJ2-2|NA|once|TRBV21-1
TGTGCCAGCCCGCAGGCTTTGATATGTGGCGGGGAGCTGTTTTTT
CASPQALICGGELFF
>TRBJ2-1|TRBD2|once|TRBV6-5
TGTGCCAGCAGACCCGGGACTAGCGGGACCATTGGGCAGTTCTTC
CASRPGTSGTIGQFF
>TRBJ2-1|TRBD2|NA|TRBV5-1
TGCGCCAGCAGCTTGGCAGTCCGGGGGGGTGAGCAGTTCTTC
CASSLAVRGGEQFF
>TRBJ2-1|NA|NA|TRBV7-8
TGTGCCAGCACCCCCCTAGCCCGCGGGTACAATGAGCAGTTCTTC
CASTPLARGYNEQFF
>TRBJ2-5|TRBD2|NA|TRBV2
TGTGCCAGCAGTGCCGACACTAGAAAGCGGGGAGAGACCCAGTACTTC
CASSADTRKRGETQYF
>TRBJ2-7|TRBD1|NA|TRBV28
TGTGCCAGCAGCTGGGACAGCCATAGCTCCTACGAGCAGTACTTC
CASSWDSHSSYEQYF
>TRBJ2-5|TRBD2|NA|TRBV11-2
TGTGCCAGCAGCTCTGCTAGCGGGGGGCAAGAGACCCAGTACTTC
CASSSASGGQETQYF
>TRBJ2-2|NA|NA|TRBV29-1
TGCAGCGCTACGCAGGATTCCTACACCGGGGAGCTGTTTTTT
CSATQDSYTGELFF
>TRBJ2-5|NA|NA|TRBV18
TGTGCCAGCACAATCACCGTCCAGGGGCCGATTGAGACGGAGACCCAGTACTTC
CASTITVQGPIETETQYF
>TRBJ1-3|NA|NA|TRBV5-1
TGCGCCAGCAGTCAGTCTACAGGACACACCATATATTTT
CASSQSTGHTIYF
>TRBJ1-2|NA|NA|TRBV12-2
TGTGCAAGTCGCCGGGACAGGGAGAATGGCTACACCTTC
CASRRDRENGYTF
>TRBJ2-3|TRBD1|NA|TRBV6-5
TGTGCCAGCAGTCAACAGGGGGCTGGCACAGATACGCAGTATTTT
CASSQQGAGTDTQYF
>TRBJ1-5|NA|NA|TRBV15
TGTGCCACCAGCAGCCAAGGGGGTTTGCGCAATCAGCCCCAGCATTTT
CATSSQGGLRNQPQHF
>TRBJ1-5|TRBD1|NA|TRBV9
TGTGCCAGCAGCGCGACAGGGGATAGCAATCAGCCCCAGCATTTT
CASSATGDSNQPQHF
>TRBJ2-7|NA|NA|TRBV5-1
TGCGCCAGCAGCTTGGTAAGGAGACGAGAGCAGTACTTC
CASSLVRRREQYF
>TRBJ1-2|NA|NA|TRBV6-1
TGTGCCAGCAACATGGGGGGAGACTATGGCTACACCTTC
CASNMGGDYGYTF
>TRBJ2-7|TRBD2|NA|TRBV7-2
TGTGCCAGCAGCTTATCCCCTGCTAGCGGGCAAAACGAGCAGTACTTC
CASSLSPASGQNEQYF
>TRBJ2-2|NA|NA|TRBV7-3
TGTGCCAGCAGCTTAATTGCGGGGGGGGAGCTGTTTTTT
CASSLIAGGELFF
>TRBJ2-1|NA|few|TRBV7-8
TGTGCCAGCAGCGCATCCGAGGCCTCCGGTGAGCAGTTCTTC
CASSASEASGEQFF
>TRBJ1-3|NA|NA|TRBV2
TGTGCCAGCACGAGCCTTGAAGGAGGTAACACCATATATTTT
CASTSLEGGNTIYF
>TRBJ2-5|NA|NA|TRBV7-2
TGTGCCAGCAGCGGAACGGGCCCGGCGGGAGAGACCCAGTACTTC
CASSGTGPAGETQYF
>TRBJ1-1|TRBD1|once|TRBV28
TGTGCCAGCAGAAATGACAGGGGGACTGAAGCTTTCTTT
CASRNDRGTEAFF
>TRBJ1-1|TRBD1|NA|TRBV5-4
TGTGCCAGCAGCGGGGACAGGGCCACTGAAGCTTTCTTT
CASSGDRATEAFF
>TRBJ1-2|TRBD1|once|TRBV7-8
TGTGCCAGCAGCCTCGGTATGGGACAGGGGTTTTATGGCTACACCTTC
CASSLGMGQGFYGYTF
>TRBJ1-2|NA|NA|TRBV28
TGTGCCAGCACTCAGGCAAACTATGGCTACACCTTC
CASTQANYGYTF
>TRBJ2-3|NA|few|TRBV6-6
TGTGCCAGCAGTTACTCGAACAGCAGAGATACGCAGTATTTT
CASSYSNSRDTQYF
>TRBJ2-1|NA|NA|TRBV13
TGTGCCAGCAGTTCAACACTAGAACGGGTCTACAATGAGCAGTTCTTC
CASSSTLERVYNEQFF
>TRBJ2-3|NA|NA|TRBV10-3
TGTGCCATCAGTGCCCATCTAGCGAGTTCGACAGATACGCAGTATTTT
CAISAHLASSTDTQYF
>TRBJ2-7|NA|NA|TRBV6-5
TGTGCCAGCAGTCTCGAAACCGCGGCCTACGAGCAGTACTTC
CASSLETAAYEQYF